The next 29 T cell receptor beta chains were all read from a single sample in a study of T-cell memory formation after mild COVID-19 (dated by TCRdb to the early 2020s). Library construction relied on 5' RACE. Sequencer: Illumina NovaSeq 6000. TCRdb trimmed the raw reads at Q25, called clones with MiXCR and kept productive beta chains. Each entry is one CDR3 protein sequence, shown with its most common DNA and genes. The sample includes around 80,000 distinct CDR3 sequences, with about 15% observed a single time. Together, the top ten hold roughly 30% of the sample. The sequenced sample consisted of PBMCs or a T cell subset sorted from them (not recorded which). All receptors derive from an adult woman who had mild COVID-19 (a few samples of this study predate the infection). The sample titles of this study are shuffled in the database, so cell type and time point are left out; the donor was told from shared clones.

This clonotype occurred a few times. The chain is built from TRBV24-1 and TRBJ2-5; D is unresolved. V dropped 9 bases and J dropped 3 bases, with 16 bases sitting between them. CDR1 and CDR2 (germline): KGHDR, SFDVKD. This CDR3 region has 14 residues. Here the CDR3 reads CATSTPGPKETQYF. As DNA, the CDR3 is TGTGCCACCTCCACCCCCGGGCCGAAAGAGACCCAGTACTTC.

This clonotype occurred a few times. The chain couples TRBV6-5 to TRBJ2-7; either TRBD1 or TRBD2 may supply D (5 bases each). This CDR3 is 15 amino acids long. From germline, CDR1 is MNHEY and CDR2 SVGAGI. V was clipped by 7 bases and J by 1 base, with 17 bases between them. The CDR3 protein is CASTPRDDGSYEQYF. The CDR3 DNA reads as TGTGCCAGCACACCAAGGGACGATGGGTCCTACGAGCAGTACTTC.

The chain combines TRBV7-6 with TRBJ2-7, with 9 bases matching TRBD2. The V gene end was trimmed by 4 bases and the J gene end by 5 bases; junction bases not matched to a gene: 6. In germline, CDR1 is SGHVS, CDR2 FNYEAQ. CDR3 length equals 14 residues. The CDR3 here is CASSSSGEADEQYF. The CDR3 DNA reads TGTGCCAGCAGCTCTAGCGGGGAGGCGGACGAGCAGTACTTC.

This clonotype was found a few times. The CDR3 DNA follows: TGTGCCAGCAGTCTTCTCACAGGATTTGGACTTTCAGGGAACTATGGCTACACCTTC. It translates to CASSLLTGFGLSGNYGYTF. The chain links TRBV12-3 or TRBV12-4 to TRBJ1-2; the D gene is possibly TRBD1 (5 bases). V gave up 5 bases and J gave up 2 bases, with 27 bases separating them. The CDR3 contains 19 residues.

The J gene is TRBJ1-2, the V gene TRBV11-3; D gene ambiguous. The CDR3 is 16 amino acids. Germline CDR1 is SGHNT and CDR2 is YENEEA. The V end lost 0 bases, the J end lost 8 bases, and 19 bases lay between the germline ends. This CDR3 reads CASSLESPSLNDGYTF. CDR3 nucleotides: TGTGCCAGCAGCTTAGAGTCACCGTCGCTAAACGACGGCTACACCTTC.

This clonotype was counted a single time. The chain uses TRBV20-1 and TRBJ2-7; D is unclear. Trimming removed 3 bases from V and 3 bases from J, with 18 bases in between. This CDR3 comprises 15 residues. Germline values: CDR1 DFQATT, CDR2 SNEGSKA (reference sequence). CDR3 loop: CSASIKPGRYYEQYF. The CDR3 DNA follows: TGCAGTGCTAGCATTAAACCGGGCAGATACTACGAGCAGTACTTC.

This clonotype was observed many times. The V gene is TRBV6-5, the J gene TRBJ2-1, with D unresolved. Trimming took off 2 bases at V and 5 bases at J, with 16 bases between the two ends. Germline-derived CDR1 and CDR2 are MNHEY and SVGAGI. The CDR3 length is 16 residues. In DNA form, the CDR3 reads TGTGCCAGCAGTTACGCTCATTTGGGCCCTGACAATGAGCAGTTCTTC. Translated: CASSYAHLGPDNEQFF.

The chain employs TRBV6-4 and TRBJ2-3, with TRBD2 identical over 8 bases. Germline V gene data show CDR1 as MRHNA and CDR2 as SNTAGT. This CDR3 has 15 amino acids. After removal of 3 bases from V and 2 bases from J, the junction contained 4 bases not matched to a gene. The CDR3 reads CASSESGGPTDTQYF. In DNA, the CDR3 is TGTGCCAGCAGTGAAAGCGGGGGCCCCACAGATACGCAGTATTTT.

The CDR3 nucleotides are TGCAGCGTTGCCCGGACAGAAGCTAACTATGGCTACACCTTC. It yields the protein CSVARTEANYGYTF. The chain links TRBV29-1 to TRBJ1-2, with D perhaps TRBD1 (6 bases). Trimming stripped 4 bases from V and 0 bases from J, with 12 bases between. Germline-derived CDR1 and CDR2 are SQVTM and ANQGSEA. This CDR3 region has 14 residues.

Written as DNA, the CDR3 is TGCAGCGTACAAGGTCCCGGACTAGCGAACACCTACGAGCAGTACTTC. This translates into CSVQGPGLANTYEQYF. V and J are TRBV29-1 and TRBJ2-7; the match to TRBD2 covers 9 bases. The germline V gene has CDR1 SQVTM and CDR2 ANQGSEA. The V and J ends lost 6 bases and 2 bases, in that order; junction bases with no gene match: 14. The CDR3 has 16 amino acids.

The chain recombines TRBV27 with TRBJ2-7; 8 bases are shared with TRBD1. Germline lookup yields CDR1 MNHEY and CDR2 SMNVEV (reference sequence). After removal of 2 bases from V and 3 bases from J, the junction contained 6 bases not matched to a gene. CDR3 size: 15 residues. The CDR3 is CASSLTRTGNYEQYF. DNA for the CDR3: TGTGCCAGCAGTTTAACCAGGACAGGGAACTACGAGCAGTACTTC.

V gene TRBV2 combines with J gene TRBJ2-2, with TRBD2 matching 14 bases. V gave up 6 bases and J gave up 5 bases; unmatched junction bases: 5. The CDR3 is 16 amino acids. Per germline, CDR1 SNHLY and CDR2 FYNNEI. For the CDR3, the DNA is TGTGCCAGCAGGGGACTAGCGGGAGCCGTAACCGGGGAGCTGTTTTTT. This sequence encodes CASRGLAGAVTGELFF.

CDR3 amino acids: CASSIDPSQQFF. CDR3 nucleotide sequence: TGTGCCAGTAGTATAGACCCATCCCAGCAGTTCTTC. V is TRBV19 and J is TRBJ2-1; D unresolved. V was clipped by 0 bases and J by 11 bases, with 8 bases between them. The germline V gene has CDR1 LNHDA and CDR2 SQIVND (reference sequence). The CDR3 runs 12 residues. Together with reference TRBV19 and TRBJ2-1, the CDR3 gives the full variable domain: DGGITQSPKYLFRKEGQNVTLSCEQNLNHDAMYWYRQDPGQGLRLIYYSQIVNDFQKGDIAEGYSVSREKKESFPLTVTSAQKNPTAFYLCASSIDPSQQFFGPGTRLTVL.

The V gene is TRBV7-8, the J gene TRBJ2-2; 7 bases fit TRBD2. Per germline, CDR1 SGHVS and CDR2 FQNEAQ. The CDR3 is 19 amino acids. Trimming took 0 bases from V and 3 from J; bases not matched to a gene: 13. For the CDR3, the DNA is TGTGCCAGCAGCTTAGCATGGAAGGCGGGGAGGGTACACACCGGGGAGCTGTTTTTT. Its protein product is CASSLAWKAGRVHTGELFF.

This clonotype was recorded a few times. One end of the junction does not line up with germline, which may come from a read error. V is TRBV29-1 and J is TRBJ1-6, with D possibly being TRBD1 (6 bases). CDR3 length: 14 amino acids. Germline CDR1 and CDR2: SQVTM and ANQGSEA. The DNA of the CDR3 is TGCAGCGTCGAAGAGGACAGCTTTAATTCACCCCTCCACTTT. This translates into CSVEEDSFNSPLHF.

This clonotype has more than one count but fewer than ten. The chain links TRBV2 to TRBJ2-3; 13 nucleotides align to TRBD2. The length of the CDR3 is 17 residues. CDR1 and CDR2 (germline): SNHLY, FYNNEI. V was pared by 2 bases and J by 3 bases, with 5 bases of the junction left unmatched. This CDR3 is CASSESGLAGTTDTQYF. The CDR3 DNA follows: TGTGCCAGCAGTGAATCGGGACTAGCGGGAACGACAGATACGCAGTATTTT. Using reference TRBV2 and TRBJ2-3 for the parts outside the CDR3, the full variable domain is EPEVTQTPSHQVTQMGQEVILRCVPISNHLYFYWYRQILGQKVEFLVSFYNNEISEKSEIFDDQFSVERPDGSNFTLKIRSTKLEDSAMYFCASSESGLAGTTDTQYFGPGTRLTVL.

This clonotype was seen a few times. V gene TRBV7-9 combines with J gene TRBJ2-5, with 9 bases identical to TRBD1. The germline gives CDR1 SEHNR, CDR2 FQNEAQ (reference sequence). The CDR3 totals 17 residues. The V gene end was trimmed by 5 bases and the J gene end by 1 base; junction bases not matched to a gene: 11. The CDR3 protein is CASSPTRDRATQETQYF. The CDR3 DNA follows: TGTGCCAGCAGCCCTACTAGGGACAGGGCTACCCAAGAGACCCAGTACTTC.

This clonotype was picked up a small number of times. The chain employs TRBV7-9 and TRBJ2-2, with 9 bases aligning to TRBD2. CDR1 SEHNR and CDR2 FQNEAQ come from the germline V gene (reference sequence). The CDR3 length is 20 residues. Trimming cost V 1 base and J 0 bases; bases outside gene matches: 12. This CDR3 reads CASSLEGLAGRYSNTGELFF. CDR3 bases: TGTGCCAGCAGCTTAGAGGGCCTAGCGGGGCGCTACTCGAACACCGGGGAGCTGTTTTTT.

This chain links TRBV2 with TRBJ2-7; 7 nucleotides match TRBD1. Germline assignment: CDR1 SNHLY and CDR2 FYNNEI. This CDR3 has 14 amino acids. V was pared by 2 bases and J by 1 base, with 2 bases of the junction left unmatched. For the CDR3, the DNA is TGTGCCAGCAGTGAACAGGGGGAGTCCTACGAGCAGTACTTC. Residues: CASSEQGESYEQYF.

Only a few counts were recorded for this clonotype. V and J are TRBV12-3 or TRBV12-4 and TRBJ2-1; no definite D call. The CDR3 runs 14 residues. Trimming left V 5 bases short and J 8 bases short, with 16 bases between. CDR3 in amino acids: CASSPASLLHEQFF. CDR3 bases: TGTGCCAGCAGTCCCGCCTCCCTTTTGCATGAGCAGTTCTTC.

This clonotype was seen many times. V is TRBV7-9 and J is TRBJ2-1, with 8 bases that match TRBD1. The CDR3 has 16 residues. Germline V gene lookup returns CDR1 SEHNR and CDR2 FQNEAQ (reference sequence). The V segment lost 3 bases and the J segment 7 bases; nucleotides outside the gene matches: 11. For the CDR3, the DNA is TGTGCCAGCAGCTTGACAGGGGTTGGTGTGGGAAATGAGCAGTTCTTC. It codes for CASSLTGVGVGNEQFF.

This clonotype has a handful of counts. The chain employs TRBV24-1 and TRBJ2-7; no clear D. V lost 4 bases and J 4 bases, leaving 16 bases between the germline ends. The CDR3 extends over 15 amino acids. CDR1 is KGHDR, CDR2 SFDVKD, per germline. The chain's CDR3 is CATSDRHSGLYEQYF. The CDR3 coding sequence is TGTGCCACCAGTGACCGACACTCGGGTCTTTACGAGCAGTACTTC.

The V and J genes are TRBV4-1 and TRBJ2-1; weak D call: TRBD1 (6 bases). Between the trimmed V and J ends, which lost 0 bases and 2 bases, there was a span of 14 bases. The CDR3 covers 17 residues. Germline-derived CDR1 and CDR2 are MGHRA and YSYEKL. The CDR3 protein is CASSQDSGTLAYNEQFF. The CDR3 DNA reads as TGCGCCAGCAGCCAAGATTCGGGGACACTGGCCTACAATGAGCAGTTCTTC.

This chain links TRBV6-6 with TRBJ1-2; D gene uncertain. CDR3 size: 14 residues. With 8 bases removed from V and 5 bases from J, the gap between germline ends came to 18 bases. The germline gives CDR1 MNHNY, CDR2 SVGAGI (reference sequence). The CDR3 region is CASGRFGPSYGYTF. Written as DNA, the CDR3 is TGTGCCAGCGGTCGGTTTGGTCCATCATATGGCTACACCTTC.

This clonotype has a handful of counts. CDR3 DNA sequence: TGTGCCAGCATCACCCCGGGGAATGAGCAGTTCTTC. It codes for CASITPGNEQFF. The V call is TRBV25-1, the J call TRBJ2-1; a possible D gene is TRBD2 (5 bases). The CDR3 contains 12 residues. Germline loops: CDR1 MGHDK, CDR2 SYGVNS. V was shortened by 7 bases and J by 7 bases, with 11 bases between the two germline ends.

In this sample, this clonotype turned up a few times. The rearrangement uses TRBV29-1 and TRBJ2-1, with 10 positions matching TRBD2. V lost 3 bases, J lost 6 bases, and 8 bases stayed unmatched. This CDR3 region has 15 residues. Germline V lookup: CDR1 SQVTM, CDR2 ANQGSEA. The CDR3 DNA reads TGCAGCGTTGACGGGAGCGGGAGGGTGTTCAATGAGCAGTTCTTC. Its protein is CSVDGSGRVFNEQFF.

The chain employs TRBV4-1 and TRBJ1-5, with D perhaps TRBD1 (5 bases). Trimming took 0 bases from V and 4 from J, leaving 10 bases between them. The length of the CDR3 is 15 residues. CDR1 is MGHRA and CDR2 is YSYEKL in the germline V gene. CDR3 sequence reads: CASSQDARENQPQHF. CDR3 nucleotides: TGCGCCAGCAGCCAAGATGCCAGGGAGAATCAGCCCCAGCATTTT.

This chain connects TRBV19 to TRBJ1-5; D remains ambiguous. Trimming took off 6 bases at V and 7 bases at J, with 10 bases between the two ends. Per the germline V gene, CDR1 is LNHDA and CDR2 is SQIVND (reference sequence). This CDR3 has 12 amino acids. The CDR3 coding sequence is TGTGCCAGTAGGGATGAGGGCCAGCCCCAGCATTTT. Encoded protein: CASRDEGQPQHF.

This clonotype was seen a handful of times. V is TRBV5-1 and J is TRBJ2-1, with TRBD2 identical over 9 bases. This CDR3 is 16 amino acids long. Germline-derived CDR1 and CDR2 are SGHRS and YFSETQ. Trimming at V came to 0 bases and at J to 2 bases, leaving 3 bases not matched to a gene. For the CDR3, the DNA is TGCGCCAGCAGCTTGGTAGCGGGGGTCGCCTACAATGAGCAGTTCTTC. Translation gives CASSLVAGVAYNEQFF. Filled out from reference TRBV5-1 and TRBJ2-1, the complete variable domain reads KAGVTQTPRYLIKTRGQQVTLSCSPISGHRSVSWYQQTPGQGLQFLFEYFSETQRNKGNFPGRFSGRQFSNSRSEMNVSTLELGDSALYLCASSLVAGVAYNEQFFGPGTRLTVL.